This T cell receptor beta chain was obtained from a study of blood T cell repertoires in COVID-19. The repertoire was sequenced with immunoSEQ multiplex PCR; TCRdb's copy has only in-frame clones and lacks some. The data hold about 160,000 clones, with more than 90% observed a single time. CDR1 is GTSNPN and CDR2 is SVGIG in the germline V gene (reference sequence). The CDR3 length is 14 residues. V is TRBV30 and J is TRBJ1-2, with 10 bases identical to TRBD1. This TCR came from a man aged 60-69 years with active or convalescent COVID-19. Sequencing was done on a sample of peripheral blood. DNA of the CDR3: TGTGCTTCACCGCGGGACAGGGGATTCTATGGCTACACCTTC. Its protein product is CASPRDRGFYGYTF.